Listed below are T cell receptor beta chains from one sample, sequenced in a study of shared clonotypes between healthy human individuals. The protocol was immunoSEQ multiplex PCR, while the TCRdb copy is restricted to in-frame clones and leaves out a portion. The sample lists about 1.9 million clones, around 93% seen once, with 1.5% to 2% in the top ten. Sequenced sample: naive CD8+ T cells from PBMCs. The receptors originated from a man aged 18 to 35 in good health. Some clones in this sample may be carry-over from other donors' samples. Both conserved end residues are part of each CDR3. The D gene is left open where the match is weak. Only part of the rows carry a size: once, few, many, or a class if the clone is expanded.

clone_size d_call j_call v_call cdr3_aa cdr3_nt
- - TRBJ2-7 TRBV6-1 CASSVFVWGSYEQYF TGTGCCAGCAGTGTTTTTGTGTGGGGCTCCTACGAGCAGTACTTC
- - TRBJ2-7 TRBV5-1 CASSLSRTTGSSYEQYF TGCGCCAGCAGCTTGTCACGAACTACGGGATCTTCCTACGAGCAGTACTTC
- - TRBJ2-3 TRBV5-4 CASSFWRADTQYF TGTGCCAGCAGCTTTTGGAGGGCAGATACGCAGTATTTT
- TRBD1 TRBJ1-2 TRBV7-9 CASSSDRGLDYGYTF TGTGCCAGCAGCTCGGACAGGGGGCTTGACTATGGCTACACCTTC
- - TRBJ2-3 TRBV7-2 CASRHRGGSTDTQYF TGTGCCAGCCGTCATAGGGGCGGGAGCACAGATACGCAGTATTTT
- TRBD1 TRBJ2-1 TRBV27 CASTWDREALVGSYNEQFF TGTGCCAGCACTTGGGACAGGGAGGCGTTAGTAGGCTCCTACAATGAGCAGTTCTTC
- - TRBJ1-2 TRBV4-3 CASSQDSGRLANYGYTF TGCGCCAGCAGCCAAGACTCGGGCAGGCTGGCTAACTATGGCTACACCTTC
- - TRBJ2-1 TRBV9 CASSVRGALQNEQFF TGTGCCAGCAGCGTGAGAGGAGCGCTACAAAATGAGCAGTTCTTC
- - TRBJ1-1 TRBV27 CASIATRLTPPGTEAFF TGTGCCAGCATCGCTACTCGGCTGACGCCTCCTGGGACTGAAGCTTTCTTT
- - TRBJ2-7 TRBV28 CASSLEQEVREQYF TGTGCCAGCAGTTTGGAGCAGGAGGTTAGAGAGCAGTACTTC
- TRBD1 TRBJ2-2 TRBV25-1 CASSDLGDRDTGELFF TGTGCCAGCAGTGATTTAGGGGACAGAGACACCGGGGAGCTGTTTTTT
- TRBD1 TRBJ2-7 TRBV29-1 CSVLGGTGLSYEQYF TGCAGCGTTCTGGGGGGGACAGGGCTATCCTACGAGCAGTACTTC
- - TRBJ1-1 TRBV6-1 CASSDRVWNTEAFF TGTGCCAGCAGTGACAGAGTCTGGAACACTGAAGCTTTCTTT
- - TRBJ1-2 TRBV5-6 CASRVQSYGYTF TGTGCCAGCAGAGTACAGTCGTATGGCTACACCTTC
- - TRBJ1-3 TRBV19 CASSRTDQGPAGNTIYF TGTGCCAGTAGCCGTACGGACCAGGGCCCAGCTGGAAACACCATATATTTT
- - TRBJ2-2 TRBV5-4 CASSLEPGTGELFF TGTGCCAGCAGCTTGGAGCCGGGCACCGGGGAGCTGTTTTTT
- - TRBJ2-7 TRBV5-1 CASSFGAGAYEQYF TGCGCCAGCAGCTTTGGTGCGGGCGCCTACGAGCAGTACTTC
once - TRBJ2-5 TRBV7-9 CASSPLRVASGVETQYF TGTGCCAGCAGTCCCCTGAGGGTAGCGTCGGGGGTGGAGACCCAGTACTTC
- TRBD2 TRBJ2-1 TRBV4-3 CASSQEWGRTSGSEQFF TGCGCCAGCAGCCAAGAGTGGGGCCGGACTAGCGGGAGTGAGCAGTTCTTC
- TRBD2 TRBJ2-1 TRBV29-1 CSVVQGPGLAGGLGEQFF TGCAGCGTTGTCCAGGGGCCCGGACTAGCGGGAGGGCTAGGGGAGCAGTTCTTC
- TRBD2 TRBJ2-7 TRBV7-8 CASSLGGRAAEQYF TGTGCCAGCAGCTTGGGCGGGAGGGCCGCCGAGCAGTACTTC
once TRBD1 TRBJ2-7 TRBV13 CASSLGRTGIEQYF TGTGCCAGCAGCTTAGGCCGGACAGGGATTGAGCAGTACTTC
- - TRBJ1-4 TRBV7-2 CASSSLRGTGEKLFF TGTGCCAGCAGCTCTCTTCGGGGGACGGGTGAAAAACTGTTTTTT
- - TRBJ1-5 TRBV27 CASSLQGENQPQHF TGTGCCAGCAGTTTGCAGGGAGAGAATCAGCCCCAGCATTTT
- TRBD1 TRBJ2-1 TRBV5-1 CASSLRTGDYVYEQFF TGCGCCAGCAGTTTACGGACAGGGGATTACGTCTATGAGCAGTTCTTC
- - TRBJ2-7 TRBV9 CASSVGDSPSYEQYF TGTGCCAGCAGCGTAGGGGACTCCCCCTCCTACGAGCAGTACTTC
- TRBD1 TRBJ2-2 TRBV15 CATSNAQGANTGELFF TGTGCCACCAGCAATGCACAGGGGGCCAACACCGGGGAGCTGTTTTTT
- - TRBJ2-7 TRBV9 CASSVEASGFSYEQYF TGTGCCAGCAGCGTAGAGGCGAGTGGGTTCAGCTACGAGCAGTACTTC
- - TRBJ2-4 TRBV27 CASKSTGPKAKNIQYF TGTGCCAGCAAATCCACGGGCCCGAAAGCCAAAAACATTCAGTACTTC
- - TRBJ2-7 TRBV2 CASSEPGTHPSYEQYF TGTGCCAGCAGTGAGCCCGGAACCCACCCCTCCTACGAGCAGTACTTC
once - TRBJ2-3 TRBV5-1 CASSSIQGRTDTQYF TGCGCCAGCAGCTCGATACAGGGTCGCACAGATACGCAGTATTTT
- - TRBJ2-4 TRBV6-1 CASSGMAGLVAERAKNIQYF TGTGCCAGCAGTGGAATGGCAGGGCTAGTTGCAGAAAGGGCCAAAAACATTCAGTACTTC
once - TRBJ1-1 TRBV10-3 CAISEEWMGRGNTEAFF TGTGCCATCAGTGAGGAATGGATGGGGAGGGGGAACACTGAAGCTTTCTTT
- TRBD2 TRBJ2-7 TRBV7-2 CASSPRRGRGNEQYF TGTGCCAGCAGCCCACGTCGCGGGAGAGGGAACGAGCAGTACTTC
- - TRBJ2-2 TRBV29-1 CSVAGPGELFF TGCAGCGTTGCTGGTCCGGGAGAGCTGTTTTTT
- - TRBJ1-1 TRBV14 CASSQNYWTERNTEAFF TGTGCCAGCAGCCAAAATTATTGGACAGAGCGGAACACTGAAGCTTTCTTT
- - TRBJ2-1 TRBV7-9 CASSLKYGALYNEQFF TGTGCCAGCAGCTTAAAGTACGGGGCCTTATACAATGAGCAGTTCTTC
- - TRBJ2-1 TRBV7-8 CASTLQRWSSYNEQFF TGTGCCAGCACCCTCCAACGGTGGAGCTCCTACAATGAGCAGTTCTTC
- TRBD1 TRBJ1-1 TRBV25-1 CASSTLSTGVDTEAFF TGTGCCAGCAGTACACTATCGACAGGGGTGGACACTGAAGCTTTCTTT
once - TRBJ2-7 TRBV6-5 CASSYGLDYEQYF TGTGCCAGCAGTTACGGCCTTGACTACGAGCAGTACTTC
few - TRBJ1-1 TRBV9 CASSVELDTEAFF TGTGCCAGCAGCGTAGAACTGGACACTGAAGCTTTCTTT
- TRBD1 TRBJ2-7 TRBV4-2 CASSQDDRDYEQYF TGTGCCAGCAGCCAGGACGACAGGGATTACGAGCAGTACTTC
- TRBD2 TRBJ2-1 TRBV27 CASSYSGRPYNEQFF TGTGCCAGCAGCTATAGCGGGAGGCCCTACAATGAGCAGTTCTTC
- - TRBJ1-2 TRBV7-9 CAGASSYGYTF TGTGCCGGGGCCAGCTCCTATGGCTACACCTTC
- TRBD1 TRBJ1-4 TRBV28 CASSDTTGGGEKLFF TGTGCCAGCAGTGACACGACAGGGGGCGGTGAAAAACTGTTTTTT
- - TRBJ1-1 TRBV29-1 CSVDEETGEQAFF TGCAGCGTTGATGAAGAGACGGGGGAGCAAGCTTTCTTT
once - TRBJ1-5 TRBV27 CASSLIGVSNQPQHF TGTGCCAGCAGTTTGATTGGGGTTAGCAATCAGCCCCAGCATTTT
once - TRBJ2-3 TRBV7-6 CASSLGSGGADTQYF TGTGCCAGCAGCTTAGGGTCGGGTGGCGCAGATACGCAGTATTTT
- TRBD2 TRBJ2-5 TRBV25-1 CASSGAGEETQYF TGTGCCAGCTCAGGAGCGGGAGAAGAGACCCAGTACTTC
- - TRBJ2-7 TRBV6-5 CASRGGPTYEQYF TGTGCCAGCAGGGGTGGGCCGACCTACGAGCAGTACTTC
- TRBD2 TRBJ2-7 TRBV14 CASSHSGSKVYEQYF TGTGCCAGCAGCCACAGCGGGAGCAAGGTATACGAGCAGTACTTC
- TRBD2 TRBJ2-7 TRBV6-1 CASISGGVEQYF TGTGCCAGCATCTCTGGGGGGGTCGAGCAGTACTTC
- - TRBJ2-3 TRBV7-2 CASSLERARDTQYF TGTGCCAGCAGCTTAGAGAGGGCTCGAGATACGCAGTATTTT